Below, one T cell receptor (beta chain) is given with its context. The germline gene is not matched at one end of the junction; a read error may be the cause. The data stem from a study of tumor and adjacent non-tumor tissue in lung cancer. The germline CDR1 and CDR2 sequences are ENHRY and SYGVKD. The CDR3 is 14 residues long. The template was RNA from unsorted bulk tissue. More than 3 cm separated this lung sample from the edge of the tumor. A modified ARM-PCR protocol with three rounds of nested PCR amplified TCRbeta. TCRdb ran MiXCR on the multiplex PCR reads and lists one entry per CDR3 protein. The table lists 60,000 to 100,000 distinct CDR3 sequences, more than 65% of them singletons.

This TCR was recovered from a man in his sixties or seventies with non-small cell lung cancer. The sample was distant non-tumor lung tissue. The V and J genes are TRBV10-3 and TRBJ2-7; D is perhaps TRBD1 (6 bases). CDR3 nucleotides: TGTGTCATCAGTGGTGCAGGGGACCCCTACGAGCAGTACTTC. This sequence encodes CVISGAGDPYEQYF.